This T cell receptor (beta chain) was retrieved from a study of identical twins. Study findings and constraints: Instead of following the same donors, the conclusions were based on cross-sectional statistical analysis.

CDR3 length: 16 amino acids. Trimming removed 1 base from V and 2 bases from J; junction bases left unmatched: 7. Germline V gene lookup returns CDR1 MNHEY and CDR2 SVGAGI. As concerns this clonotype: Its cognate antigen is unknown.

Each CDR3 protein is one row after TCRdb ran MiXCR on the 5' RACE reads. This table holds 470,000 or so distinct CDR3 sequences, 20% to 30% found once. These sequences were also reported in another study, on T cells expressing NK-cell markers.

The chain uses TRBV6-5 and TRBJ2-7; 8 bases align to TRBD1. This TCR was sampled from a woman aged 18-29 years in good health. Sequenced material: CD4+ T cells sorted from blood. CDR3 region: CASSYLLGQETYEQYF. CDR3 coding DNA: TGTGCCAGCAGTTACTTATTGGGACAGGAGACCTACGAGCAGTACTTC.